Each of the 24 T cell receptor beta chains below was sequenced from the same sample in a study of CD8+ T cells in alopecia areata. Reverse transcribed after extraction, RNA yielded cDNA as the sequencing template. This table comes from immunoSEQ multiplex PCR, and its TCRdb copy is limited to in-frame clones, with some not included. The table shows approximately 150,000 clones, with roughly 60% occurring only once. Treatment defined: oral pan-JAK inhibitor, 5-10 mg twice daily. Here the sequenced sample was CD4+ T cells sorted from blood, taken between weeks 55 and 65, from a patient treated with tofacitinib. These receptors were taken from a human donor with alopecia areata.

This clone was found a few times. V is TRBV30 and J is TRBJ2-3; 10 bases map to TRBD2. The CDR3 runs to 15 residues. Germline lookup yields CDR1 GTSNPN and CDR2 SVGIG (reference sequence). V lost 2 bases, J lost 0 bases, and 2 bases stayed unmatched. The CDR3: CAWSRTSGSTDTQYF. The CDR3 region has the DNA TGTGCCTGGAGTCGGACTAGCGGTAGCACAGATACGCAGTATTTT.

This clone was seen more than once but under ten times. The CDR3: CASSLNTGELFF. Written as DNA, the CDR3 is TGTGCCAGCAGTCTGAACACCGGGGAGCTGTTTTTT. The rearrangement joins TRBV6-5 to TRBJ2-2; D ambiguous. V dropped 5 bases and J dropped 1 base, with 2 bases sitting between them. CDR1 is MNHEY, CDR2 SVGAGI, per germline. The CDR3 sequence is 12 residues long.

The genes are TRBV2 and TRBJ2-5; no clear D. Deletions cut 2 bases from V and 5 bases from J, with 21 bases between. CDR3 length: 17 amino acids. Germline V gene lookup returns CDR1 SNHLY and CDR2 FYNNEI. For the CDR3, the DNA is TGTGCCAGCAGTGAATCGGGTGATCCTGGGCTAGGGGAGACCCAGTACTTC. Translated: CASSESGDPGLGETQYF.

The J gene is TRBJ1-2, the V gene TRBV6-5, with 8 positions matching TRBD1. This CDR3 contains 14 residues. Germline CDR1 MNHEY, CDR2 SVGAGI. V dropped 6 bases and J dropped 4; count of bases not matched to a gene: 7. This chain's CDR3 is CASSTGQGSYGYTF. Written as DNA, the CDR3 is TGTGCCAGCAGCACTGGACAGGGAAGCTATGGCTACACCTTC.

The rearrangement uses TRBV5-6 and TRBJ2-5, with D unclear. V lost 4 bases and J lost 5, with 15 bases in between. Per the germline V gene, CDR1 is SGHDT and CDR2 is YYEEEE. This CDR3 comprises 14 residues. The CDR3 reads CASSGSVSPETQYF. The CDR3 region has the DNA TGTGCCAGCAGCGGTAGTGTCTCGCCTGAGACCCAGTACTTC.

The V gene is TRBV4-2, the J gene TRBJ1-6, with D unclear. This CDR3 has 14 amino acids. Looked up from germline, CDR1 is LGHNA and CDR2 is YNFKEQ. Deletions cut 4 bases from V and 9 bases from J, with 13 bases between. As DNA, the CDR3 is TGTGCCAGCAGCCCCGACATTGACGGTTCACCCCTCCACTTT. Translating gives CASSPDIDGSPLHF.

CDR3: CASTKGRGAETQYF. In nucleotides, the CDR3 is TGTGCCAGCACTAAGGGCAGAGGGGCCGAGACCCAGTACTTC. V usage is TRBV6-5 and J usage is TRBJ2-5; D may be TRBD1 or TRBD2 (5 bases each). Germline V gene data show CDR1 as MNHEY and CDR2 as SVGAGI. V lost 7 bases and J lost 5, with 17 bases in between. This CDR3 spans 14 amino acids.

The chain is built from TRBV29-1 and TRBJ2-3; D call uncertain. The V gene's germline CDR1 is SQVTM and CDR2 ANQGSEA. This CDR3 contains 14 residues. V lost 3 bases and J 1 base, leaving 11 bases between the germline ends. CDR3 region: CSVELGKRTDTQYF. The CDR3 DNA reads as TGCAGCGTTGAGCTCGGCAAGCGCACAGATACGCAGTATTTT.

This clone was seen a handful of times. The rearrangement links TRBV7-6 to TRBJ2-3; 8 bases match TRBD2. Trimming removed 7 bases from V and 2 bases from J; junction bases left unmatched: 11. Germline values: CDR1 SGHVS, CDR2 FNYEAQ. CDR3 length equals 16 residues. CDR3 sequence (DNA): TGTGCCAGCAATGACGGGAGGGCTCGGTTCACAGATACGCAGTATTTT. As protein: CASNDGRARFTDTQYF.

This clone was seen only once. The chain joins TRBV19 to TRBJ2-7; 9 bases fit TRBD1. The CDR3 is 15 amino acids. After removal of 5 bases from V and 7 bases from J, the junction contained 12 bases not matched to a gene. CDR1 and CDR2 from the germline V gene are LNHDA and SQIVND (reference sequence). In nucleotides, the CDR3 is TGTGCCAGTAGTGCGTCCGGGACAGGGTCTCTTGAGCAGTACTTC. Translating it yields CASSASGTGSLEQYF.

Only a few counts were recorded for this clone. The V gene is TRBV2, the J gene TRBJ2-7; the D is unclear. The CDR3 has 13 amino acids. The ends were cut back, 8 bases at V and 2 bases at J, with 13 bases in the middle. Germline assignment: CDR1 SNHLY and CDR2 FYNNEI. In DNA form, the CDR3 reads TGTGCCAGCGTCGGCCGCCTAACCTACGAGCAGTACTTC. This encodes CASVGRLTYEQYF.

This chain uses TRBV6-1 with TRBJ1-1, with D tentatively TRBD1 (5 bases). V was trimmed by 1 base and J by 2 bases, leaving 8 bases between them. There are 14 residues in the CDR3. Germline V gives CDR1 MNHNS, CDR2 SASEGT. The CDR3 DNA follows: TGTGCCAGCAGTGAAGGACGGACAAACACTGAAGCTTTCTTT. It yields the protein CASSEGRTNTEAFF.

J is TRBJ1-4 and V is TRBV2; D not certain. Germline assignment: CDR1 SNHLY and CDR2 FYNNEI. This CDR3 has 11 residues. Trimming stripped 2 bases from V and 8 bases from J, with 3 bases between. The chain's CDR3 is CASSEQEKLFF. CDR3 sequence (DNA): TGTGCCAGCAGTGAACAGGAAAAACTGTTTTTT.

The chain combines TRBV6-5 with TRBJ2-7; TRBD1 is a possible D gene (6 bases). The CDR3 totals 13 residues. CDR1 and CDR2 from the germline V gene are MNHEY and SVGAGI. V was trimmed by 5 bases and J by 1 base, leaving 9 bases between them. The DNA for the CDR3 is TGTGCCAGCAGTCCCGACAGGTCCTACGAGCAGTACTTC. This codes for CASSPDRSYEQYF.

The chain joins TRBV2 to TRBJ1-5; no reliable D call. V dropped 10 bases and J dropped 0 bases, with 7 bases sitting between them. The CDR3 loop spans 12 amino acids. Per the germline V gene, CDR1 is SNHLY and CDR2 is FYNNEI. The CDR3 DNA follows: TGTGCCACCAGAAATAGCAATCAGCCCCAGCATTTT. This codes for CATRNSNQPQHF.

The chain has TRBV7-9 and TRBJ2-3, with 12 nucleotides matching TRBD1. This CDR3 is built from 16 residues. Germline values: CDR1 SEHNR, CDR2 FQNEAQ (reference sequence). Trimming cost V 6 bases and J 3 bases; bases outside gene matches: 7. This CDR3 is CASRFTGQGATDTQYF. CDR3 sequence (DNA): TGTGCCAGCAGATTTACGGGACAGGGGGCAACAGATACGCAGTATTTT.

V gene TRBV5-1 combines with J gene TRBJ2-5; no firm D call. Deletions cut 4 bases from V and 1 base from J, with 14 bases between. The CDR3 is 15 amino acids. Per the germline V gene, CDR1 is SGHRS and CDR2 is YFSETQ. Written as DNA, the CDR3 is TGCGCCAGCAGCCCGGAAGACAACCTCCAAGAGACCCAGTACTTC. This codes for CASSPEDNLQETQYF.

The CDR3 bases are TGTGCCAGCAGCCAAGTAAAGGAAGGCGGCTACACCTTC. Protein sequence: CASSQVKEGGYTF. This rearrangement joins TRBV14 to TRBJ1-2, with D uncertain. V lost 1 base, J lost 8 bases, and 11 bases lay in between. The CDR3 spans 13 residues. Germline CDR1 reads SGHDN; CDR2 reads FVKESK.

This chain uses TRBV11-3 with TRBJ2-7; D assignment may be TRBD1 or TRBD2 (5 bases each). Deletions cut 4 bases from V and 6 bases from J, with 7 bases between. Germline V gives CDR1 SGHNT, CDR2 YENEEA. The CDR3 contains 11 residues. CDR3 protein: CASSSGPEQYF. The CDR3 DNA follows: TGTGCCAGCAGCTCGGGACCCGAGCAGTACTTC.

DNA for the CDR3: TGTGCCAGCAGCCTAGAGGACAGGGTGAACACTGAAGCTTTCTTT. Translating it yields CASSLEDRVNTEAFF. The chain carries TRBV5-6 and TRBJ1-1; 8 bases are a match to TRBD1. The V gene end was trimmed by 4 bases and the J gene end by 0 bases; junction bases not matched to a gene: 5. The CDR3 is 15 residues long. Germline CDR1 reads SGHDT; CDR2 reads YYEEEE.

The V gene is TRBV19, the J gene TRBJ1-2; possible D gene TRBD1, 5 bases. The V end was cut by 5 bases, the J end by 2 bases, with 18 bases between. Germline-derived CDR1 and CDR2 are LNHDA and SQIVND (reference sequence). CDR3 length: 16 amino acids. CDR3 bases: TGTGCCAGTAGTCCTCTCGGTGGGGCAAACAACTATGGCTACACCTTC. It codes for CASSPLGGANNYGYTF.

The chain carries TRBV11-2 and TRBJ1-2; D not certain. Germline V CDR1 and CDR2: SGHAT, FQNNGV. V was clipped by 7 bases and J by 7 bases, with 16 bases between them. The length of the CDR3 is 13 residues. The CDR3 DNA reads TGTGCCAGCACCGTTTGGGGAGACTTTGGCTACACCTTC. Amino acid sequence: CASTVWGDFGYTF.

This chain connects TRBV5-6 to TRBJ2-1; 7 nucleotides align to TRBD1. The V segment lost 4 bases and the J segment 12 bases; nucleotides outside the gene matches: 13. Germline CDR1 is SGHDT and CDR2 is YYEEEE. This CDR3 is built from 14 residues. CDR3 nucleotide sequence: TGTGCCAGCAGCGGGGGACAGCGGCTCGTCGGGCAGTTCTTC. This encodes CASSGGQRLVGQFF.

The J gene is TRBJ2-3, the V gene TRBV5-1; D is perhaps TRBD2 (5 bases). Trimming shortened V by 7 bases and J by 4 bases, and 13 bases separated the two germline ends. This CDR3 is built from 13 residues. Per the germline V gene, CDR1 is SGHRS and CDR2 is YFSETQ. CDR3 loop: CASAPLASDTQYF. The DNA of the CDR3 is TGCGCCAGCGCTCCGCTAGCCTCAGATACGCAGTATTTT.